The 9 T cell receptor beta chains reported below all come from one sample, sequenced in a study of cytomegalovirus exposure and HLA in healthy donors. The primer mix had 60 Vbeta and 13 Jbeta primers. The assay was immunoSEQ multiplex PCR, and TCRdb's table has in-frame clones only and misses some. The sample contains about 200,000 clones, roughly 74% of which appear only once. The sample taken for sequencing was PBMCs. All receptors derive from a woman in her twenties or thirties in good health and CMV-seronegative.

This clone was seen only once. This chain connects TRBV11-3 to TRBJ2-1, with 13 bases lining up with TRBD2. Trimming at V came to 4 bases and at J to 4 bases, leaving 1 base not matched to a gene. Germline V CDR1 and CDR2: SGHNT, YENEEA. This CDR3 region has 15 residues. The CDR3 nucleotides read TGTGCCAGCAGCTCGGGACTAGCGGGATACAATGAGCAGTTCTTC. Amino acid sequence: CASSSGLAGYNEQFF.

The chain has TRBV19 and TRBJ1-2, with D perhaps matching TRBD1 (5 bases). The CDR3 totals 14 residues. V dropped 6 bases and J dropped 1 base, with 12 bases sitting between them. The germline gives CDR1 LNHDA, CDR2 SQIVND (reference sequence). The CDR3 spells CASRFRELNYGYTF. The DNA for the CDR3 is TGTGCCAGTAGATTCAGGGAACTTAACTATGGCTACACCTTC.

This clone was detected a few times. This chain joins TRBV7-8 and TRBJ2-5; 7 bases are shared with TRBD2. The CDR3 consists of 16 residues. The V and J ends lost 5 bases and 5 bases, in that order; junction bases with no gene match: 14. From germline, CDR1 is SGHVS and CDR2 FQNEAQ. CDR3 amino acids: CASSPTRLARWETQYF. The DNA for the CDR3 is TGTGCCAGCAGCCCCACCCGACTAGCTCGGTGGGAGACCCAGTACTTC. The variable domain in full, with the rest retrieved from reference TRBV7-8 and TRBJ2-5, is GAGVSQSPRYKVAKRGQDVALRCDPISGHVSLFWYQQALGQGPEFLTYFQNEAQLDKSGLPSDRFFAERPEGSVSTLKIQRTQQEDSAVYLCASSPTRLARWETQYFGPGTRLLVL.

J is TRBJ2-5 and V is TRBV29-1; D possibly corresponds to TRBD1 (5 bases). The germline CDR1 and CDR2 sequences are SQVTM and ANQGSEA. Trimming took off 8 bases at V and 5 bases at J, with 21 bases between the two ends. The CDR3 has 14 residues. CDR3 DNA: TGCAGCATTGCCGCTTCGTTGGGGCGGGAGACCCAGTACTTC. Its protein product is CSIAASLGRETQYF. The full variable domain, in which reference TRBV29-1 and TRBJ2-5 provide the parts outside the CDR3, is SAVISQKPSRDICQRGTSLTIQCQVDSQVTMMFWYRQQPGQSLTLIATANQGSEATYESGFVIDKFPISRPNLTFSTLTVSNMSPEDSSIYLCSIAASLGRETQYFGPGTRLLVL.

This clone was observed a handful of times. Other DNA sequences in the sample encode the same CDR3. CDR3 region: CASSDSAGSTDTQYF. The CDR3 nucleotides are TGTGCCAGCAGTGACTCGGCGGGTAGCACAGATACGCAGTATTTT. This chain uses TRBV6-4 with TRBJ2-3; a possible D gene is TRBD2 (5 bases). The germline gives CDR1 MRHNA, CDR2 SNTAGT. Trimming removed 0 bases from V and 0 bases from J, with 7 bases in between. The CDR3 loop spans 15 amino acids.

This clone was counted only a few times. This sequence joins TRBV5-6 and TRBJ2-7; D is possibly TRBD2 (5 bases). The CDR3 spans 13 residues. V gave up 0 bases and J gave up 6 bases, with 10 bases separating them. Germline CDR1 and CDR2: SGHDT and YYEEEE. The CDR3 bases are TGTGCCAGCAGCTTGGCCGGGGTTGGCGAGCAGTACTTC. Protein sequence: CASSLAGVGEQYF.

This clone was recorded a few times. The rearrangement joins TRBV10-2 to TRBJ2-7; TRBD1 might be the D (5 bases). Trimming took off 6 bases at V and 0 bases at J, with 9 bases between the two ends. Germline CDR1 WSHSY, CDR2 SAAADI. The CDR3 loop spans 13 amino acids. The CDR3, as DNA: TGCGCCAGCAGAGACAGTTTCTCCTACGAGCAGTACTTC. Translated, it gives CASRDSFSYEQYF.

The genes are TRBV5-1 and TRBJ2-5, with D possibly being TRBD2 (7 bases). This CDR3 comprises 15 residues. The V gene's germline CDR1 is SGHRS and CDR2 YFSETQ. The germline V and J ends were trimmed by 5 bases and 4 bases, with 18 bases remaining between them. The CDR3 is CASSFGGGQPETQYF. For the CDR3, the DNA is TGCGCCAGCAGTTTCGGCGGGGGCCAGCCAGAGACCCAGTACTTC.

This clone was seen a handful of times. The chain joins TRBV7-8 to TRBJ2-2; weak D call: TRBD1 (6 bases). V was shortened by 2 bases and J by 4 bases, with 17 bases between the two germline ends. CDR3 length: 17 amino acids. The V gene's germline CDR1 is SGHVS and CDR2 FQNEAQ. The CDR3 DNA sequence: TGTGCCAGCAGCTTAAAAGGCGTACACAGGGCCACCGGGGAGCTGTTTTTT. It codes for CASSLKGVHRATGELFF.